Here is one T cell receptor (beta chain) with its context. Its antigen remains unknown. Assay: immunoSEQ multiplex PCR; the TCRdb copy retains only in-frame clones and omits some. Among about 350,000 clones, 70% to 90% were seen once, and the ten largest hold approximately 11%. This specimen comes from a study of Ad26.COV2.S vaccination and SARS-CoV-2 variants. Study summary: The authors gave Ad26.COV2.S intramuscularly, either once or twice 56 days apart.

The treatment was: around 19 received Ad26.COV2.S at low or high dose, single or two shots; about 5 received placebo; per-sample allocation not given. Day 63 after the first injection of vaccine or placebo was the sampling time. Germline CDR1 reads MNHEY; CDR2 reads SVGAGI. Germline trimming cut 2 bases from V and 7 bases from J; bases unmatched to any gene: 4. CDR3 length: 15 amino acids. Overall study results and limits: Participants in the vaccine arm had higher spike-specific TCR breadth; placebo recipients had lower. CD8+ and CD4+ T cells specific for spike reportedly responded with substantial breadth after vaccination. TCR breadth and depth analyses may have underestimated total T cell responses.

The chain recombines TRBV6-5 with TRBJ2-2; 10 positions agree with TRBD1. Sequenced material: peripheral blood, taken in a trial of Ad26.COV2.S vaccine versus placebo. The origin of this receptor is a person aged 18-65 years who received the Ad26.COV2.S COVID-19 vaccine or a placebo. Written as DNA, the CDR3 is TGTGCCAGCAGTTACCGGGACAGGGGTAACGGGGAGCTGTTTTTT. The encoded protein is CASSYRDRGNGELFF.